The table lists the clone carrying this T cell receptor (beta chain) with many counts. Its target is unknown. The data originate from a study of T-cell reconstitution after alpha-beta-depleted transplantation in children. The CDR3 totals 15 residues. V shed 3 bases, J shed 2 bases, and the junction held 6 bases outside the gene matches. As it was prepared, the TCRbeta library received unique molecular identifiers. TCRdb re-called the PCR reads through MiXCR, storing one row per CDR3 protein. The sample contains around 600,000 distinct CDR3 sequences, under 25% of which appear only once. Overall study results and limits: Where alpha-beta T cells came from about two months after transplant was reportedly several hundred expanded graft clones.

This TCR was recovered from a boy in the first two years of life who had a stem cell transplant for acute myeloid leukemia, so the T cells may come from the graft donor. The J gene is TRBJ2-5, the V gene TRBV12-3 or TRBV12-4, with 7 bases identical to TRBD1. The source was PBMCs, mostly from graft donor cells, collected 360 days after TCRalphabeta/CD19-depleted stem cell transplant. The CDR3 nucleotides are TGTGCCAGCAGTTTCGGACAGGCCCCGCAAGAGACCCAGTACTTC. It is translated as CASSFGQAPQETQYF.